These 24 T cell receptor beta chains originate from one sample sequenced in a study of blood T cell repertoires in COVID-19. Generated by immunoSEQ multiplex PCR, the TCRdb table keeps only in-frame clones and is missing some. The data show fewer than 250,000 clones, with roughly four fifths seen just once and approximately 8.1% held by the top ten. Sequencing was done on a sample of peripheral blood. Receptors originate from a woman between 50 and 59 years old with active or convalescent COVID-19.

The chain employs TRBV9 and TRBJ2-1, with a possible D match to TRBD2 (7 bases). CDR3 length equals 19 residues. CDR1 and CDR2 (germline): SGDLS, YYNGEE. V lost 4 bases and J 0 bases, leaving 23 bases between the germline ends. In nucleotides, the CDR3 is TGTGCCAGCAGCTTCCGAAGGGAGGGGGGGGCTAGCTCCTACAATGAGCAGTTCTTC. It translates to CASSFRREGGASSYNEQFF.

V and J are TRBV11-1 and TRBJ1-1; D not resolved. Looked up from germline, CDR1 is SGHAT and CDR2 is FQDESV (reference sequence). The CDR3 extends over 12 amino acids. V was shortened by 11 bases and J by 5 bases, with 15 bases between the two germline ends. This CDR3 reads CALSIRETEAFF. The CDR3 bases are TGTGCCCTCTCGATCCGGGAGACTGAAGCTTTCTTT.

The rearrangement uses TRBV3-1 (or the pseudogene TRBV3-2) and TRBJ1-6, with a tentative D call TRBD1 (5 bases). With 3 bases removed from V and 10 bases from J, the gap between germline ends came to 13 bases. CDR3 length: 14 residues. Germline lookup yields CDR1 LGHDT and CDR2 YNNKEL (reference sequence). The CDR3 DNA follows: TGTGCCAGCAGCCAGCTCAGGGTTTCATCACCCCTCCACTTT. Translation gives CASSQLRVSSPLHF.

This chain connects TRBV10-3 to TRBJ1-3; 7 nucleotides align to TRBD1. Trimming cost V 3 bases and J 0 bases; bases outside gene matches: 2. This CDR3 is 15 amino acids long. Germline V gene lookup returns CDR1 ENHRY and CDR2 SYGVKD. CDR3 residues: CAISDRGASGNTIYF. CDR3 DNA: TGTGCCATCAGTGACAGGGGGGCCTCTGGAAACACCATATATTTT.

This clone occurred once. The V and J genes are TRBV21-1 and TRBJ2-1; no check of the table's D call, TRBD2, against the DNA was made. TRBV21-1 is a listed pseudogene. The CDR3 covers 16 residues. The CDR3: CASSKARERRYNEQFF. CDR3 nucleotides: TGTGCCAGCAGCAAAGCTCGTGAGCGGAGGTACAATGAGCAGTTCTTC.

The V call is TRBV7-2, the J call TRBJ2-1; weak D call: TRBD1 (6 bases). Between the trimmed V and J ends, which lost 6 bases and 9 bases, there was a span of 18 bases. From germline, CDR1 is SGHTA and CDR2 FQGNSA. CDR3 length equals 14 residues. CDR3 sequence (DNA): TGTGCCAGCAGTACAGGGAGTCGGGTCGGTGAGCAGTTCTTC. Its translation: CASSTGSRVGEQFF.

The rearrangement links TRBV19 to TRBJ1-4, with D unresolved. Trimming cost V 3 bases and J 8 bases, with 10 bases left between them. The germline CDR1 and CDR2 sequences are LNHDA and SQIVND (reference sequence). The CDR3 loop spans 13 amino acids. The DNA for the CDR3 is TGTGCCAGTAGTATGGGAGCCTCCGAAAAACTGTTTTTT. Its translation is CASSMGASEKLFF.

The chain links TRBV5-1 to TRBJ2-7; possibly TRBD2 for D (6 bases). V was cut by 4 bases and J by 4 bases, with 9 bases left in between. This CDR3 is built from 12 residues. Looked up from germline, CDR1 is SGHRS and CDR2 is YFSETQ. The CDR3 reads CASSAGGYEQYF. In nucleotides, the CDR3 is TGCGCCAGCAGCGCAGGAGGGTACGAGCAGTACTTC.

The gene calls are TRBV5-6 and TRBJ1-2, with D possibly matching TRBD1 (6 bases). Germline CDR1 reads SGHDT; CDR2 reads YYEEEE. The CDR3 length is 15 residues. V shed 6 bases and J shed 4 bases, with 19 bases lying between them. CDR3 protein: CASTIDRRLTYGYTF. CDR3 coding DNA: TGTGCCAGCACCATTGACAGGCGCTTGACCTATGGCTACACCTTC.

CDR3: CASSRTWTGQETQYF. The CDR3 nucleotides are TGTGCCAGCAGTCGAACCTGGACAGGGCAAGAGACCCAGTACTTC. The rearrangement links TRBV6-5 to TRBJ2-5; 8 bases are shared with TRBD1. The CDR3 consists of 15 residues. V was pared by 5 bases and J by 2 bases, with 7 bases of the junction left unmatched. Germline lookup yields CDR1 MNHEY and CDR2 SVGAGI.

The chain recombines TRBV23-1 with TRBJ2-2; D possibly corresponds to TRBD2 (5 bases). TRBV23-1 is placed among ORFs of uncertain function. The CDR3 spans 16 residues. Trimming left V 4 bases short and J 0 bases short, with 12 bases between. The CDR3: CASSLKFGANTGELFF. The CDR3 nucleotides read TGCGCCAGCAGTCTAAAGTTCGGGGCGAACACCGGGGAGCTGTTTTTT.

This chain uses TRBV7-6 with TRBJ1-2; 10 nucleotides match TRBD1. Germline V CDR1 and CDR2: SGHVS, FNYEAQ. The V gene end was trimmed by 5 bases and the J gene end by 8 bases; junction bases not matched to a gene: 29. The CDR3 is 21 amino acids. Here the CDR3 DNA reads TGTGCCAGCAGCCGATCTCCGAATATAAAAGGTTCGGGACAGGGGAGTGGAGGCTACACCTTC. Translation: CASSRSPNIKGSGQGSGGYTF.

The chain couples TRBV6-4 to TRBJ2-1, with 7 bases lining up with TRBD2. Per the germline V gene, CDR1 is MRHNA and CDR2 is SNTAGT. J was trimmed by 2 bases and V by 9 bases; bases with no gene match: 10. The CDR3 contains 15 residues. CDR3 in amino acids: CASSPSGEPYNEQFF. CDR3 DNA: TGTGCCAGTTCGCCCAGCGGGGAGCCCTACAATGAGCAGTTCTTC.

J is TRBJ2-3 and V is TRBV5-6, with D perhaps matching TRBD2 (6 bases). This CDR3 comprises 16 residues. CDR1 is SGHDT and CDR2 is YYEEEE in the germline V gene. V was cut by 4 bases and J by 2 bases, with 17 bases left in between. The CDR3 loop reads CASSVLMREFTDTQYF. CDR3 DNA sequence: TGTGCCAGCAGCGTGCTCATGCGGGAATTCACAGATACGCAGTATTTT.

This sequence joins TRBV4-1 and TRBJ1-4, with 10 nucleotides matching TRBD1. V gave up 0 bases and J gave up 7 bases; unmatched junction bases: 5. The germline gives CDR1 MGHRA, CDR2 YSYEKL. The CDR3 covers 16 residues. Written as DNA, the CDR3 is TGCGCCAGCAGCCAAGAAGGGGACAGGGGAGGTGAAAAACTGTTTTTT. It specifies CASSQEGDRGGEKLFF.

This clone was counted only a few times. The genes are TRBV11-2 and TRBJ1-1; D gene ambiguous. The length of the CDR3 is 14 residues. Trimming shortened V by 1 base and J by 1 base, and 7 bases separated the two germline ends. The germline gives CDR1 SGHAT, CDR2 FQNNGV. CDR3 amino acids: CASSLVAQNTEAFF. The CDR3, as DNA: TGTGCCAGCAGCTTAGTGGCTCAGAACACTGAAGCTTTCTTT.

V gene TRBV28 combines with J gene TRBJ2-3; TRBD1 agrees at 9 bases. The CDR3 runs to 15 residues. Germline trimming cut 6 bases from V and 6 bases from J; bases unmatched to any gene: 10. CDR1 and CDR2 (germline): MDHEN, SYDVKM. CDR3 sequence reads: CASSPPGDRADTQYF. As DNA, the CDR3 is TGTGCCAGCAGCCCTCCCGGGGACAGGGCCGATACGCAGTATTTT.

The chain has TRBV24-1 and TRBJ2-2; the D gene is possibly TRBD1 (5 bases). Germline CDR1 is KGHDR and CDR2 is SFDVKD. The germline V and J ends were trimmed by 3 bases and 7 bases, with 14 bases remaining between them. This CDR3 region has 15 residues. CDR3 DNA sequence: TGTGCCACCAGTGATCCCGGACACGCCAGCGGGGAGCTGTTTTTT. Translation: CATSDPGHASGELFF.

V gene TRBV5-1 combines with J gene TRBJ2-1; 9 positions match TRBD1. The CDR3 has 15 amino acids. Per germline, CDR1 SGHRS and CDR2 YFSETQ. V gave up 6 bases and J gave up 6 bases; unmatched junction bases: 10. This chain's CDR3 is CASTIGDRARNEQFF. The CDR3 DNA reads as TGCGCCAGCACAATAGGGGACAGGGCTCGCAATGAGCAGTTCTTC.

The chain couples TRBV11-2 to TRBJ2-1, with TRBD2 identical over 11 bases. With V trimmed by 5 bases and J by 3 bases, 3 bases remained unmatched. The germline V gene has CDR1 SGHAT and CDR2 FQNNGV. This CDR3 has 15 residues. The CDR3 DNA is TGTGCCAGCAGCCCGGGACTAGCGGACTACAATGAGCAGTTCTTC. It is translated as CASSPGLADYNEQFF.

The DNA of the CDR3 is TGTGCCTGGAGTCGGGACAGCCAGACCGGGGAGCTGTTTTTT. Its translation: CAWSRDSQTGELFF. The chain recombines TRBV30 with TRBJ2-2; TRBD1 matches at 7 bases. The CDR3 has 14 amino acids. V lost 2 bases and J lost 5; bases outside the gene matches: 5. Germline V gene sequence: CDR1 GTSNPN, CDR2 SVGIG (reference sequence).

The rearrangement joins TRBV4-2 to TRBJ2-7; D unresolved. CDR1 is LGHNA, CDR2 YNFKEQ, per germline. Trimming removed 5 bases at V and 2 bases at J, with 13 bases between. This CDR3 comprises 14 residues. Written as DNA, the CDR3 is TGTGCCAGCAGCGGTCCGGCGGAGACCTACGAGCAGTACTTC. It encodes CASSGPAETYEQYF.

This clone was recorded once. V usage is TRBV5-4 and J usage is TRBJ2-1; 7 nucleotides agree with TRBD2. Trimming took 4 bases from V and 2 from J; bases not matched to a gene: 9. The CDR3 spans 16 residues. Germline V gene lookup returns CDR1 SGHNT and CDR2 YYREEE (reference sequence). The CDR3 spells CASSPGRDSTYNEQFF. In DNA form, the CDR3 reads TGTGCCAGCAGCCCAGGGAGGGACTCAACCTACAATGAGCAGTTCTTC.

The rearrangement joins TRBV29-1 to TRBJ2-5, with 8 nucleotides matching TRBD2. The CDR3 loop spans 13 amino acids. The V and J ends lost 4 bases and 5 bases, in that order; junction bases with no gene match: 6. CDR1 SQVTM and CDR2 ANQGSEA come from the germline V gene. The CDR3 coding sequence is TGCAGCGTTGTCGGGGGGGCCCAGGAGACCCAGTACTTC. Translation: CSVVGGAQETQYF.